The source of this T cell receptor (beta chain) is a study of T cells in localized non-small cell lung cancer. CDR3 length: 14 amino acids. With 4 bases clipped from V and 1 base from J, the junction kept 3 bases outside the gene matches. The germline V gene has CDR1 KGHSH and CDR2 LQKENI. Method: immunoSEQ multiplex PCR; TCRdb's copy keeps in-frame clones and lacks some. The sample holds approximately 3,100 clones; approximately 49% are singletons and the top ten take approximately 4.5%. Study observations and caveats: Across samples, adjacent lung featured a median approximately 60 of the top 100 tumor clones. Uninvolved adjacent lung showed the highest T cell clonality, exceeding tumor.

Comment on this clone: Its antigen is unidentified.

The specimen comprised lymph node tissue, sampled before any cancer treatment. This clonotype was obtained from a woman between 18 and 55 years old with stage I lung adenocarcinoma. This chain connects TRBV18 to TRBJ1-1; 7 bases are a match to TRBD1. CDR3 sequence: CASSLGGSNTEAFF. The CDR3 region has the DNA TGTGCCAGCTCACTAGGGGGCTCGAACACTGAAGCTTTCTTT. Together with reference TRBV18 and TRBJ1-1, the CDR3 gives the full variable domain: NAGVMQNPRHLVRRRGQEARLRCSPMKGHSHVYWYRQLPEEGLKFMVYLQKENIIDESGMPKERFSAEFPKEGPSILRIQQVVRGDSAAYFCASSLGGSNTEAFFGQGTRLTVV.